The 10 T cell receptor beta chains presented below share a single source sample, sequenced in a study of a mutant IDH1 vaccine in newly diagnosed glioma. Time point described: week 47, end of study. Vaccinated patients received 300 ug of mutant IDH1 20-mer peptide per dose, with topical imiquimod. This table comes from immunoSEQ multiplex PCR, and its TCRdb copy is limited to in-frame clones, with some not included. This sample has fewer than 60,000 clones; 65% occur once, and the top ten carry 4% to 5.5%. These receptors are not linked to any known antigen. Sequenced material: peripheral blood mononuclear cells (PBMCs), taken from a glioma patient whose treatment included an IDH1 peptide vaccine. The receptors come from a man between 35 and 55 years old with glioma. Some clones in this sample may be carry-over from other donors' samples.

This chain joins TRBV27 and TRBJ1-2; a possible D gene is TRBD1 (6 bases). Germline CDR1 and CDR2: MNHEY and SMNVEV (reference sequence). Trimming pared 6 bases from V and 5 bases from J, leaving 13 bases between. The CDR3 has 13 residues. The CDR3, as DNA: TGTGCCAGCAGCCCTCAACAGGGTTATGGCTACACCTTC. As protein: CASSPQQGYGYTF.

V and J are TRBV30 and TRBJ2-7, with 9 positions matching TRBD2. V lost 2 bases and J lost 6; bases outside the gene matches: 14. From germline, CDR1 is GTSNPN and CDR2 SVGIG (reference sequence). This CDR3 is built from 16 residues. CDR3 in amino acids: CAWSRGLAGPLSEQYF. The CDR3 DNA follows: TGTGCCTGGAGTCGAGGGCTAGCGGGGCCTTTGTCCGAGCAGTACTTC.

As for this clone: One junction end does not reproduce the germline sequence, and a read error may be involved. The chain uses TRBV10-3 and TRBJ1-4; D is unresolved. CDR3 length: 15 residues. Germline CDR1 is ENHRY and CDR2 is SYGVKD. In nucleotides, the CDR3 is TGTGCCAGCAGTCCCGAGGGTTGGGCTAATGAAAAACTGTTTTTT. Translated: CASSPEGWANEKLFF.

As concerns this clone: The germline gene is not matched at one end of the junction; a read error may be the cause. This chain links TRBV6-5 with TRBJ2-7, with a tentative D call TRBD2 (6 bases). This CDR3 contains 15 residues. Germline CDR1 is MNHEY and CDR2 is SVGAGI. The CDR3 is CASSTTRDFSYGQYF. CDR3 sequence (DNA): TGTGCCAGCAGTACAACCCGGGACTTTTCCTACGGGCAGTACTTC.

The V call is TRBV7-9, the J call TRBJ1-2; tentative D call: TRBD1 (5 bases). This CDR3 has 12 residues. V gave up 6 bases and J gave up 8 bases, with 13 bases separating them. From germline, CDR1 is SEHNR and CDR2 FQNEAQ (reference sequence). For the CDR3, the DNA is TGTGCCAGCAGGCAGGGTCGTGGCGGCTACACCTTC. Protein: CASRQGRGGYTF.

Comment on this clone: One junction end does not reproduce the germline sequence, and a read error may be involved. The chain employs TRBV18 and TRBJ2-7; a possible D gene is TRBD2 (5 bases). CDR1 KGHSH and CDR2 LQKENI come from the germline V gene. The CDR3 totals 19 residues. The CDR3, as DNA: TGTGCCAGCTCACCACCGAGGCCGACTAACACACGCGGGCCTTACGGGCAGTACTTC. Protein: CASSPPRPTNTRGPYGQYF.

The chain recombines TRBV18 with TRBJ2-1; TRBD1 matches at 7 bases. The CDR3 is made up of 14 amino acids. V shed 4 bases, J shed 5 bases, and the junction held 5 bases outside the gene matches. Germline values: CDR1 KGHSH, CDR2 LQKENI. The DNA for the CDR3 is TGTGCCAGCTCACTACGCACAGGGGACAATGAGCAGTTCTTC. This sequence encodes CASSLRTGDNEQFF.

CDR3 sequence: CSVGGRQSGYGYTF. The CDR3 DNA sequence: TGCAGCGTTGGCGGACGGCAATCTGGGTATGGCTACACCTTC. The chain has TRBV29-1 and TRBJ1-2; no firm D call. The germline V gene encodes CDR1 SQVTM and CDR2 ANQGSEA. CDR3 length equals 14 residues. Trimming left V 4 bases short and J 5 bases short, with 17 bases between.

The chain couples TRBV10-3 to TRBJ1-5; 7 nucleotides line up with TRBD1. The junction had 0 bases not matched to a gene; V was cut back by 0 bases and J by 1 base. From germline, CDR1 is ENHRY and CDR2 SYGVKD. The CDR3 spans 15 residues. In DNA form, the CDR3 reads TGTGCCATCAGTGAGTCGGACAGGAGCAATCAGCCCCAGCATTTT. It translates to CAISESDRSNQPQHF.

Many counts were recorded for this clone. V usage is TRBV7-9 and J usage is TRBJ2-7; D is ambiguous. The V gene's germline CDR1 is SEHNR and CDR2 FQNEAQ (reference sequence). The length of the CDR3 is 11 residues. V was trimmed by 5 bases and J by 0 bases, leaving 2 bases between them. CDR3 amino acids: CASSPSYEQYF. The DNA of the CDR3 is TGTGCCAGCAGCCCCTCCTACGAGCAGTACTTC.